What follows are 20 T cell receptor beta chains derived from one specimen sequenced in a study of T cells in localized non-small cell lung cancer. The assay was immunoSEQ multiplex PCR, and TCRdb's table has in-frame clones only and misses some. The sample holds 4,600 or so clones, more than 25% seen once. Sequences were derived from lung tumor tissue, sampled before any cancer treatment. The receptors stem from a man aged 35-75 years with stage III squamous cell lung carcinoma.

This clone was counted between two and nine times. DNA for the CDR3: TGTGCCAGCACCACTGTAGCGGGGCCTACCTACAATGAGCAGTTCTTC. This translates into CASTTVAGPTYNEQFF. This chain connects TRBV6-8 to TRBJ2-1, with 8 bases aligning to TRBD2. V gave up 7 bases and J gave up 2 bases; unmatched junction bases: 10. CDR1 is MNHGY, CDR2 SAAAGT, per germline. This CDR3 has 16 amino acids.

CDR3 coding DNA: TGTGCCAGCAGTCCCCGGGACAACATTCAGTACTTC. It codes for CASSPRDNIQYF. V usage is TRBV28 and J usage is TRBJ2-4; D tentatively fits TRBD1 or TRBD2 (5 bases each). Germline V gene data show CDR1 as MDHEN and CDR2 as SYDVKM. The CDR3 runs 12 residues. The ends were cut back, 5 bases at V and 7 bases at J, with 9 bases in the middle.

This clone rates as large. The chain carries TRBV19 and TRBJ2-3; 8 bases map to TRBD2. The CDR3 length is 15 residues. In germline, CDR1 is LNHDA, CDR2 SQIVND (reference sequence). V lost 4 bases and J lost 5; bases outside the gene matches: 8. In DNA, the CDR3 is TGTGCCAGTAGTAGAACGGGGGGGCCGAAAGATACGCAGTATTTT. Translating gives CASSRTGGPKDTQYF.

This clone was recorded a few times. This chain links TRBV6-8 with TRBJ1-6; possible D gene TRBD1, 5 bases. Germline-derived CDR1 and CDR2 are MNHGY and SAAAGT. This CDR3 comprises 14 residues. Trimming took 6 bases from V and 7 from J, leaving 13 bases between them. CDR3 amino acids: CASSQGIGNSPLHF. CDR3 in DNA: TGTGCCAGCAGCCAGGGAATAGGGAATTCACCCCTCCACTTT.

The chain couples TRBV18 to TRBJ1-3; 8 bases are shared with TRBD1. The germline V gene has CDR1 KGHSH and CDR2 LQKENI. The CDR3 runs 15 residues. With V trimmed by 2 bases and J by 4 bases, 4 bases remained unmatched. CDR3 residues: CASSPSTGAGNTIYF. The CDR3 region has the DNA TGTGCCAGCTCACCATCGACAGGGGCAGGAAACACCATATATTTT.

The V gene is TRBV19, the J gene TRBJ1-1; 9 bases are shared with TRBD1. The CDR3 totals 15 residues. Germline loops: CDR1 LNHDA, CDR2 SQIVND (reference sequence). V trimming: 5 bases; J trimming: 6 bases; junction bases outside the gene matches: 10. The CDR3 nucleotides read TGTGCCAGTAGTCTGACCGGGACAGGGCGACCTGAAGCTTTCTTT. Protein sequence: CASSLTGTGRPEAFF. The variable domain in full, with the rest retrieved from reference TRBV19 and TRBJ1-1, is DGGITQSPKYLFRKEGQNVTLSCEQNLNHDAMYWYRQDPGQGLRLIYYSQIVNDFQKGDIAEGYSVSREKKESFPLTVTSAQKNPTAFYLCASSLTGTGRPEAFFGQGTRLTVV.

This clone showed up just a few times. V usage is TRBV6-8 and J usage is TRBJ1-2; 7 bases align to TRBD1. This CDR3 has 17 amino acids. Germline V gene lookup returns CDR1 MNHGY and CDR2 SAAAGT. Trimming took 5 bases from V and 0 from J; bases not matched to a gene: 12. The CDR3 is CASSPLATGRTNYGYTF. The CDR3 DNA follows: TGTGCCAGCAGTCCACTGGCGACAGGGCGTACTAACTATGGCTACACCTTC.

This clone was found a few times. J is TRBJ1-4 and V is TRBV11-3; D is perhaps TRBD1 (5 bases). The CDR3 spans 14 residues. Germline V lookup: CDR1 SGHNT, CDR2 YENEEA. With 3 bases removed from V and 8 bases from J, the gap between germline ends came to 13 bases. The CDR3 coding sequence is TGTGCCAGCAGCTTTGGGGACTTTAGGGAAAAACTGTTTTTT. It codes for CASSFGDFREKLFF. Supplemented by reference TRBV11-3 and TRBJ1-4, the full variable domain reads EAGVVQSPRYKIIEKKQPVAFWCNPISGHNTLYWYLQNLGQGPELLIRYENEEAVDDSQLPKDRFSAERLKGVDSTLKIQPAELGDSAVYLCASSFGDFREKLFFGSGTQLSVL.

The CDR3 nucleotides are TGTGCCAGCAGTTCAGACAGCCGGGGTAGGAATACTGAAGCTTTCTTT. Encoded protein: CASSSDSRGRNTEAFF. The chain recombines TRBV7-2 with TRBJ1-1; perhaps TRBD1 as D (5 bases). The germline V gene has CDR1 SGHTA and CDR2 FQGNSA. This CDR3 comprises 16 residues. With 6 bases removed from V and 5 bases from J, the gap between germline ends came to 22 bases.

The sample holds a few counts of this clone. This chain links TRBV6-8 with TRBJ1-2, with TRBD1 as a possible D gene (5 bases). The V end was cut by 5 bases, the J end by 0 bases, with 13 bases between. The CDR3 has 15 residues. CDR1 and CDR2 (germline): MNHGY, SAAAGT. CDR3 residues: CASSKIGTANYGYTF. In DNA form, the CDR3 reads TGTGCCAGCAGTAAGATCGGGACCGCTAACTATGGCTACACCTTC.

By its share, this clone is medium-sized. The chain employs TRBV9 and TRBJ1-3, with D perhaps matching TRBD1 (5 bases). This CDR3 spans 17 amino acids. V shed 3 bases and J shed 4 bases, with 20 bases lying between them. The germline V gene encodes CDR1 SGDLS and CDR2 YYNGEE. The CDR3 DNA reads TGTGCCAGCAGCGGACGACTAACAGGTCCCGCGGGAAACACCATATATTTT. Translation gives CASSGRLTGPAGNTIYF.

The chain employs TRBV5-1 and TRBJ2-5, with TRBD1 identical over 9 bases. CDR1 is SGHRS, CDR2 YFSETQ, per germline. CDR3 length: 16 residues. Trimming took 4 bases from V and 5 from J; bases not matched to a gene: 12. CDR3 DNA: TGCGCCAGCAGCCAAGGGACAGGGAGTGTATCGGAGACCCAGTACTTC. This sequence encodes CASSQGTGSVSETQYF.

This clone was counted only a few times. The chain employs TRBV11-3 and TRBJ2-1; perhaps TRBD2 as D (7 bases). Looked up from germline, CDR1 is SGHNT and CDR2 is YENEEA. V dropped 3 bases and J dropped 6 bases, with 12 bases sitting between them. This CDR3 spans 14 amino acids. As DNA, the CDR3 is TGTGCCAGCAGCTTGGATCGGGGGGCCAATGAGCAGTTCTTC. Residues: CASSLDRGANEQFF.

The chain joins TRBV11-3 to TRBJ1-1; TRBD1 is a possible D gene (6 bases). The CDR3 has 16 amino acids. Trimming removed 3 bases from V and 1 base from J, with 15 bases in between. The germline V gene encodes CDR1 SGHNT and CDR2 YENEEA. The CDR3 reads CASSFQPGGWNTEAFF. The CDR3 nucleotides read TGTGCCAGCAGCTTTCAGCCGGGGGGCTGGAACACTGAAGCTTTCTTT.

The V and J genes are TRBV5-1 and TRBJ1-1; TRBD1 aligns across 7 bases. The germline CDR1 and CDR2 sequences are SGHRS and YFSETQ. Trimming removed 2 bases from V and 4 bases from J; junction bases left unmatched: 8. The CDR3 loop spans 15 amino acids. The CDR3 coding sequence is TGCGCCAGCAGCTTCGCCGGGACAGCAGTCACTGAAGCTTTCTTT. Protein sequence: CASSFAGTAVTEAFF.

This clone was seen a few times. This chain uses TRBV11-3 with TRBJ2-1, with a tentative D call TRBD1 (6 bases). The CDR3 has 15 amino acids. Germline CDR1 is SGHNT and CDR2 is YENEEA. The V end was cut by 1 base, the J end by 7 bases, with 14 bases between. The CDR3 protein is CASSLGLGANNEQFF. The CDR3 region has the DNA TGTGCCAGCAGCTTAGGGTTGGGGGCTAATAATGAGCAGTTCTTC. Full variable domain (remainder filled in from reference TRBV11-3 and TRBJ2-1): EAGVVQSPRYKIIEKKQPVAFWCNPISGHNTLYWYLQNLGQGPELLIRYENEEAVDDSQLPKDRFSAERLKGVDSTLKIQPAELGDSAVYLCASSLGLGANNEQFFGPGTRLTVL.

This clone was observed a handful of times. This chain joins TRBV7-6 and TRBJ1-5; a possible D gene is TRBD1 (6 bases). The CDR3 extends over 15 amino acids. The V end lost 5 bases, the J end lost 0 bases, and 11 bases lay between the germline ends. Germline CDR1 is SGHVS and CDR2 is FNYEAQ. CDR3 in DNA: TGTGCCAGCAGCCAACAGGGTTATAGCAATCAGCCCCAGCATTTT. It encodes CASSQQGYSNQPQHF.

This clone was recorded once. The rearrangement uses TRBV19 and TRBJ1-5; D call uncertain. V gave up 5 bases and J gave up 7 bases, with 12 bases separating them. Germline V gene lookup returns CDR1 LNHDA and CDR2 SQIVND (reference sequence). The CDR3 sequence is 13 residues long. CDR3 amino acids: CASSPGTEQPQHF. CDR3 nucleotides: TGTGCCAGTAGTCCCGGAACAGAACAGCCCCAGCATTTT.

The chain employs TRBV11-3 and TRBJ1-2, with a tentative D call TRBD1 (6 bases). The CDR3 has 14 residues. Germline lookup yields CDR1 SGHNT and CDR2 YENEEA. Trimming stripped 5 bases from V and 7 bases from J, with 17 bases between. The chain's CDR3 is CASSQLTGLGGYTF. The CDR3 nucleotides read TGTGCCAGCAGCCAGTTAACAGGGCTTGGTGGCTACACCTTC.

The rearrangement links TRBV11-3 to TRBJ1-4, with 7 positions matching TRBD1. The CDR3 contains 18 residues. Germline lookup yields CDR1 SGHNT and CDR2 YENEEA. V shed 1 base and J 4 bases; nucleotides not matched to a gene: 12. In nucleotides, the CDR3 is TGTGCCAGCAGCTTAGGACGCCTAGAGGGGGCAAGTAATGAAAAACTGTTTTTT. Protein sequence: CASSLGRLEGASNEKLFF.